This T cell receptor beta chain was observed in a study of shared clonotypes between healthy human individuals. Whole-study context: Each donor's CD8 memory used one plate, CD8 naive two, each CD4 subset three. General study findings and limits: Collection of samples was limited to blood; tissue repertoires likely differ.

Note on this clone: Antigen unknown.

Naive CD8 cells, CD45RO-negative and positively selected for CCR7, excluded terminally differentiated effector memory CD45RA+ cells. Clones were sequenced by immunoSEQ multiplex PCR, and TCRdb holds only the in-frame ones, with some missing. The data show over 2,000,000 clones, 90% to 95% seen once. V shed 0 bases, J shed 3 bases, and the junction held 5 bases outside the gene matches. The germline gives CDR1 SGHDT, CDR2 YYEEEE. The CDR3 sequence is 16 residues long. The chain recombines TRBV5-6 with TRBJ2-3; TRBD1 matches 9 bases. The TCR sequence derives from a man aged 18 to 30 in good health. Some clones in this sample may be carry-over from other donors' samples. Sequences were obtained from naive CD8+ T cells from PBMCs. The CDR3 sequence is CASSLGQGVITDTQYF. The CDR3, as DNA: TGTGCCAGCAGCTTGGGACAGGGGGTGATTACAGATACGCAGTATTTT.